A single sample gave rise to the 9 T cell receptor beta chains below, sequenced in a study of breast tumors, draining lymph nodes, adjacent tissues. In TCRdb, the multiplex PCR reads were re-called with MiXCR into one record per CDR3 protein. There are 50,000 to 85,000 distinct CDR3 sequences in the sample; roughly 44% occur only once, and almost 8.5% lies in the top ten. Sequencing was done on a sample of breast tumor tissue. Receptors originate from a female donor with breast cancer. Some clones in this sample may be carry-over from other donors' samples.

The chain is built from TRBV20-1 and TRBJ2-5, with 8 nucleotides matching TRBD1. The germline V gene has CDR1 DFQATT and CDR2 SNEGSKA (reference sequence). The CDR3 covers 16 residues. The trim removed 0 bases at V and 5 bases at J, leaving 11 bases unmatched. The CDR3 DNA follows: TGCAGTGCTAGAGATAGGACAGGGACTGGGGAGGAGACCCAGTACTTC. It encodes CSARDRTGTGEETQYF.

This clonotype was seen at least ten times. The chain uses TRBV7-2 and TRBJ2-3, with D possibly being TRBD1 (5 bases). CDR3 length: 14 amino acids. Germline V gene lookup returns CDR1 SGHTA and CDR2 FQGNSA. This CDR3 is CATRARFGTDTQYF. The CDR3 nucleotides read TGTGCGACCAGGGCTCGTTTCGGCACAGATACGCAGTATTTT.

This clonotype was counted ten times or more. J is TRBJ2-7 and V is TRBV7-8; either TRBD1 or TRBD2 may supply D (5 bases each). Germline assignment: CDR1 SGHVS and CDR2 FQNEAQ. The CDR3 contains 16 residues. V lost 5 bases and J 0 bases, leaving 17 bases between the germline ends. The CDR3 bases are TGTGCCAGCAGCCCCCCAATGAGGGGAAACTCCTACGAGCAGTACTTC. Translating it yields CASSPPMRGNSYEQYF.

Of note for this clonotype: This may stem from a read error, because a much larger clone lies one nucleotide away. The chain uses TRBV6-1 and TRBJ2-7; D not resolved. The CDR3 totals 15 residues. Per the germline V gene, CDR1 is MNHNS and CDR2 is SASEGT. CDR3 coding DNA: TGTACCAGCAGTCCCGAGAAAGGGTCCGGCTACGAGCAGTACTTC. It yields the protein CTSSPEKGSGYEQYF.

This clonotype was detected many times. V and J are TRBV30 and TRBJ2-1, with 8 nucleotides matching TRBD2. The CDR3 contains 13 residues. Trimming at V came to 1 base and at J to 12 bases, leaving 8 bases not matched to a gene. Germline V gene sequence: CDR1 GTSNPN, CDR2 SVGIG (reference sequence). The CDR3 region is CAWSGSGGRGQFF. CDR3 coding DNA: TGTGCCTGGAGTGGTTCGGGGGGGAGGGGGCAGTTCTTC.

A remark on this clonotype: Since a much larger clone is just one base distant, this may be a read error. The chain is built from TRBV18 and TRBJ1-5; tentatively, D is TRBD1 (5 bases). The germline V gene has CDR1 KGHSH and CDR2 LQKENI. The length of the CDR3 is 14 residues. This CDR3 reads CASPPGSVNQPQHF. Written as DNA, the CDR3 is TGTGCCAGCCCACCAGGGTCAGTGAATCAGCCCCAGCATTTT.

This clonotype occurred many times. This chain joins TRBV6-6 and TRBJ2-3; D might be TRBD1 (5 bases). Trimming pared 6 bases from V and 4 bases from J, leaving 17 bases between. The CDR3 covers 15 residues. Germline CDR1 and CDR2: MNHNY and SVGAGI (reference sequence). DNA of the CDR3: TGTGCCAGCAGGGTAGGGGCGGCGTACGCAGATACGCAGTATTTT. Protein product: CASRVGAAYADTQYF.

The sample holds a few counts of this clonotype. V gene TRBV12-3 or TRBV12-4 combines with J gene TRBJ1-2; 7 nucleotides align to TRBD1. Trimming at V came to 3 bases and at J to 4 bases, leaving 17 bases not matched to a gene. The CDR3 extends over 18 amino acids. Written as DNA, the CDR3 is TGTGCCAGCAGTTTCACATCCCTACAGGGGCGCAGCGTCTATGGCTACACCTTC. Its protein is CASSFTSLQGRSVYGYTF.

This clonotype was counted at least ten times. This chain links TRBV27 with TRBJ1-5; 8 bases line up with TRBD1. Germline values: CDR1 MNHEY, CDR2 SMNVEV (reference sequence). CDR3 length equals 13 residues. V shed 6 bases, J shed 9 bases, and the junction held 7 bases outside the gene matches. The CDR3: CASRGQGEGPQHF. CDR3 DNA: TGTGCCAGCAGAGGACAGGGAGAGGGGCCCCAGCATTTT.